This T cell receptor (beta chain) was sequenced in a study of cytomegalovirus exposure and HLA in healthy donors. Vbeta (60) and Jbeta (13) primers were used in the PCR. The repertoire was sequenced with immunoSEQ multiplex PCR; TCRdb's copy has only in-frame clones and lacks some. The data hold about 140,000 clones, with roughly 79% observed a single time. V shed 5 bases, J shed 8 bases, and the junction held 6 bases outside the gene matches. This CDR3 region has 16 residues. Germline V CDR1 and CDR2: SGHVS, FNYEAQ. About this clone: The target antigen is unknown.

Study outcomes and limitations: In a later analysis, parvovirus B19, influenza, CMV and Epstein-Barr virus appeared linked to several top co-occurrence clusters. TCR beta V- and J-gene trimming was later associated with a missense DCLRE1C variant.

Input material: PBMCs. This TCR derives from a male donor in good health and CMV-seronegative. The V call is TRBV7-6, the J call TRBJ2-1, with 16 positions matching TRBD2. This CDR3 reads CASSPGLAGGPDEQFF. Written as DNA, the CDR3 is TGTGCCAGCAGCCCGGGACTAGCGGGAGGGCCCGATGAGCAGTTCTTC.